The 20 T cell receptor beta chains presented below share a single source sample, sequenced in a study of cytomegalovirus exposure and HLA in healthy donors. 60 Vbeta and 13 Jbeta primers were used in PCR. The assay was immunoSEQ multiplex PCR, and TCRdb's table has in-frame clones only and misses some. The sample consists of about 130,000 clones, 75% to 85% of them appearing once. The specimen sequenced was PBMCs. All receptors derive from a woman in her 40s in good health and CMV-seropositive.

Comments on this clone: One end of the junction does not line up with germline, which may come from a read error. This sequence joins TRBV7-7 and TRBJ2-2; 11 positions agree with TRBD1. The CDR3 has 17 amino acids. Germline values: CDR1 SSHAT, CDR2 FNYEAQ (reference sequence). The CDR3 loop reads CASSAGQGALTAGELFF. Written as DNA, the CDR3 is TGTGCTAGCAGCGCTGGACAGGGGGCCTTAACGGCCGGGGAGCTGTTTTTT.

The chain employs TRBV5-4 and TRBJ2-3; TRBD2 matches 12 bases. The CDR3 has 17 amino acids. V lost 3 bases, J lost 2 bases, and 7 bases stayed unmatched. Germline V CDR1 and CDR2: SGHNT, YYREEE (reference sequence). Here the CDR3 reads CASSSRLAGGFTDTQYF. Written as DNA, the CDR3 is TGTGCCAGCAGCTCTAGGCTAGCGGGGGGGTTCACAGATACGCAGTATTTT.

The gene calls are TRBV9 and TRBJ2-3, with TRBD1 matching over 7 bases. CDR1 and CDR2 from the germline V gene are SGDLS and YYNGEE. CDR3 length: 17 residues. J gave up 1 base and V 2 bases, and 10 bases lay outside the gene matches. The CDR3 loop reads CASSVRPNRGGTDTQYF. CDR3 sequence (DNA): TGTGCCAGCAGCGTTCGGCCGAACAGGGGTGGCACAGATACGCAGTATTTT. Full variable domain (missing parts from reference TRBV9 and TRBJ2-3): DSGVTQTPKHLITATGQRVTLRCSPRSGDLSVYWYQQSLDQGLQFLIQYYNGEERAKGNILERFSAQQFPDLHSELNLSSLELGDSALYFCASSVRPNRGGTDTQYFGPGTRLTVL.

This clone was seen once. The genes are TRBV10-3 and TRBJ1-4; TRBD1 might be the D (5 bases). Germline CDR1 and CDR2: ENHRY and SYGVKD. This CDR3 has 15 amino acids. Trimming removed 0 bases at V and 6 bases at J, with 11 bases between. CDR3 sequence: CAISESIAGDEKLFF. In DNA, the CDR3 is TGTGCCATCAGTGAGTCGATTGCGGGGGATGAAAAACTGTTTTTT.

The V gene is TRBV7-9, the J gene TRBJ2-5, with D unclear. This CDR3 comprises 15 residues. The germline V and J ends were trimmed by 1 base and 1 base, with 10 bases remaining between them. Germline loops: CDR1 SEHNR, CDR2 FQNEAQ (reference sequence). This CDR3 is CASSLVWPGQETQYF. CDR3 nucleotide sequence: TGTGCCAGCAGCTTAGTGTGGCCAGGCCAAGAGACCCAGTACTTC.

This clone was detected only a few times. The chain is built from TRBV19 and TRBJ2-1; perhaps TRBD1 as D (6 bases). V lost 4 bases and J 7 bases, leaving 11 bases between the germline ends. Germline values: CDR1 LNHDA, CDR2 SQIVND (reference sequence). The CDR3 consists of 13 residues. CDR3 sequence: CASSTGQPNEQFF. The CDR3 DNA sequence: TGTGCCAGTAGTACCGGACAGCCAAATGAGCAGTTCTTC. The complete variable domain, with remaining parts taken from reference TRBV19 and TRBJ2-1, reads DGGITQSPKYLFRKEGQNVTLSCEQNLNHDAMYWYRQDPGQGLRLIYYSQIVNDFQKGDIAEGYSVSREKKESFPLTVTSAQKNPTAFYLCASSTGQPNEQFFGPGTRLTVL.

This chain links TRBV5-4 with TRBJ1-4; maybe TRBD1 (5 bases). The germline gives CDR1 SGHNT, CDR2 YYREEE (reference sequence). CDR3 size: 13 residues. V lost 1 base, J lost 10 bases, and 11 bases lay in between. The CDR3 DNA is TGTGCCAGCAGCTTGTACGGCGGGGGAAAACTGTTTTTT. Translation: CASSLYGGGKLFF.

This clone was recorded only once. The rearrangement uses TRBV6-5 and TRBJ2-5; D gene ambiguous. With 0 bases removed from V and 5 bases from J, the gap between germline ends came to 10 bases. CDR1 and CDR2 from the germline V gene are MNHEY and SVGAGI. CDR3 length equals 14 residues. The CDR3 nucleotides read TGTGCCAGCAGTTACTCGGCGGTGCGGGAGACCCAGTACTTC. It specifies CASSYSAVRETQYF.

V is TRBV29-1 and J is TRBJ1-4, with D perhaps matching TRBD1 (5 bases). Trimming took off 7 bases at V and 8 bases at J, with 17 bases between the two ends. Germline V gene sequence: CDR1 SQVTM, CDR2 ANQGSEA. This CDR3 comprises 13 residues. The CDR3 region has the DNA TGCAGCGGTCAGCCAGGGAAGAACGAAAAACTGTTTTTT. Protein product: CSGQPGKNEKLFF.

The rearrangement joins TRBV27 to TRBJ2-1, with D possibly matching TRBD2 (5 bases). Looked up from germline, CDR1 is MNHEY and CDR2 is SMNVEV (reference sequence). The CDR3 runs to 17 residues. V lost 6 bases, J lost 0 bases, and 18 bases lay in between. CDR3: CASRAPRGRSSYNEQFF. The DNA of the CDR3 is TGTGCCAGCAGGGCTCCTCGAGGGCGGAGCTCCTACAATGAGCAGTTCTTC.

The gene calls are TRBV5-1 and TRBJ1-2, with TRBD1 matching over 9 bases. The J segment lost 0 bases and the V segment lost 5 bases, leaving 5 bases of the junction unmatched. The CDR3 length is 15 residues. CDR1 is SGHRS, CDR2 YFSETQ, per germline. The CDR3 is CASRTGTGTNYGYTF. DNA for the CDR3: TGCGCCAGCAGGACCGGGACAGGGACTAACTATGGCTACACCTTC. Drawing the rest from reference TRBV5-1 and TRBJ1-2, the complete variable domain is KAGVTQTPRYLIKTRGQQVTLSCSPISGHRSVSWYQQTPGQGLQFLFEYFSETQRNKGNFPGRFSGRQFSNSRSEMNVSTLELGDSALYLCASRTGTGTNYGYTFGSGTRLTVV.

The chain uses TRBV27 and TRBJ2-5; weak D call: TRBD1 (6 bases). Trimming removed 3 bases from V and 2 bases from J, with 10 bases in between. The germline V gene encodes CDR1 MNHEY and CDR2 SMNVEV (reference sequence). CDR3 length equals 14 residues. CDR3 sequence: CASSLRTGQETQYF. The CDR3 DNA reads as TGTGCCAGCAGTTTGAGAACAGGGCAAGAGACCCAGTACTTC.

This clone was counted once. The chain joins TRBV9 to TRBJ1-6; D may be TRBD1 (5 bases). There are 14 residues in the CDR3. Per the germline V gene, CDR1 is SGDLS and CDR2 is YYNGEE. The ends were cut back, 4 bases at V and 5 bases at J, with 10 bases in the middle. The CDR3 DNA reads as TGTGCCAGCAGCCCGCAGGGAAATAATTCACCCCTCCACTTT. The encoded protein is CASSPQGNNSPLHF.

This clone came up a few times. The genes are TRBV18 and TRBJ1-1; no firm D call. This CDR3 is built from 13 residues. Germline lookup yields CDR1 KGHSH and CDR2 LQKENI. V was clipped by 2 bases and J by 4 bases, with 8 bases between them. CDR3 in amino acids: CASSPNPSTEAFF. CDR3 DNA sequence: TGTGCCAGCTCACCAAACCCTAGCACTGAAGCTTTCTTT.

This chain connects TRBV10-3 to TRBJ2-7, with a possible D match to TRBD1 (6 bases). CDR1 and CDR2 from the germline V gene are ENHRY and SYGVKD. Trimming took off 5 bases at V and 0 bases at J, with 23 bases between the two ends. The CDR3 loop spans 18 amino acids. The CDR3 loop is CAISPSEGSGASSYEQYF. The DNA of the CDR3 is TGTGCCATCAGTCCATCTGAGGGGTCAGGGGCAAGCTCCTACGAGCAGTACTTC.

This clone was detected once. The genes are TRBV7-9 and TRBJ2-7; D is possibly TRBD1 (6 bases). The CDR3 runs to 13 residues. Germline V gene sequence: CDR1 SEHNR, CDR2 FQNEAQ (reference sequence). Trimming shortened V by 3 bases and J by 6 bases, and 12 bases separated the two germline ends. The DNA of the CDR3 is TGTGCCAGCAGCTTTCCCGGGACAACCGAGCAGTACTTC. It yields the protein CASSFPGTTEQYF.

The rearrangement links TRBV21-1 to TRBJ2-3; the DNA was not used to check the table's D call, TRBD2. TRBV21-1 is an annotated pseudogene. The CDR3 loop spans 20 amino acids. This chain's CDR3 is CASSKASGPDQLRGTDTQYF. DNA of the CDR3: TGTGCCAGCAGCAAAGCCAGCGGGCCCGATCAGTTAAGAGGCACAGATACGCAGTATTTT.

A word on this clone: Other nucleotide sequences from this sample produce the same CDR3. V and J are TRBV9 and TRBJ1-1, with 7 bases that match TRBD1. With 4 bases clipped from V and 1 base from J, the junction kept 1 base outside the gene matches. The CDR3 extends over 13 amino acids. Germline loops: CDR1 SGDLS, CDR2 YYNGEE. The CDR3 loop is CASSRTGNTEAFF. The CDR3 DNA reads TGTGCCAGCAGCCGGACAGGGAACACTGAAGCTTTCTTT.

The chain is built from TRBV5-4 and TRBJ2-1; 7 bases match TRBD1. Trimming took 3 bases from V and 9 from J; bases not matched to a gene: 9. Germline CDR1 SGHNT, CDR2 YYREEE (reference sequence). The CDR3 runs 14 residues. DNA for the CDR3: TGTGCCAGCAGCTCCCCGACAGGGAGCAGTGAGCAGTTCTTC. Amino acid sequence: CASSSPTGSSEQFF.

The rearrangement links TRBV29-1 to TRBJ2-7, with D maybe TRBD2 (6 bases). The V end was cut by 4 bases, the J end by 2 bases, with 18 bases between. CDR3 length: 15 residues. Germline CDR1 SQVTM, CDR2 ANQGSEA. CDR3 in amino acids: CSVGWLGSGPYEQYF. The DNA for the CDR3 is TGCAGCGTTGGTTGGCTCGGGAGCGGTCCCTACGAGCAGTACTTC.